This T cell receptor (beta chain) was sequenced in a study of blood T cell repertoires in COVID-19. Some clones are missing from TCRdb's copy, which holds only in-frame ones; the method was immunoSEQ multiplex PCR. The sample has roughly 320,000 clones, approximately 90% seen once. Trimming stripped 6 bases from V and 7 bases from J, with 25 bases between. The CDR3 is 17 residues long. The germline gives CDR1 SNHLY, CDR2 FYNNEI. Specimen: peripheral blood. This sequence joins TRBV2 and TRBJ1-5; D may be TRBD1 (6 bases). The receptor was isolated from a woman aged 45-59 years with COVID-19, enrolled during active disease. CDR3: CASRRGGYSPIGQPQHF. The DNA for the CDR3 is TGTGCCAGCAGACGAGGGGGATATTCGCCCATCGGGCAGCCCCAGCATTTT.